The text below deals with one T cell receptor (beta chain). The data originate from a study of T cell changes during pregnancy in multiple sclerosis. Sequencing used immunoSEQ multiplex PCR; TCRdb keeps in-frame clones, though not all of them. Counted here are under 30,000 clones, around nine tenths occurring once; the ten biggest clones make up about 3.5%. The specimen comprised CD4+ T cells from peripheral blood mononuclear cells, sampled in the first trimester of pregnancy. The clonotype comes from a female donor in good health, enrolled as a control in a pregnancy study.

The CDR3 region is CASSPGVSRAGWNEQYF. DNA of the CDR3: TGTGCCAGCAGTCCAGGTGTAAGTCGAGCGGGGTGGAACGAGCAGTACTTC. This chain connects TRBV28 to TRBJ2-7; 7 nucleotides agree with TRBD2. V lost 5 bases, J lost 5 bases, and 18 bases stayed unmatched. The CDR3 spans 17 residues. The germline CDR1 and CDR2 sequences are MDHEN and SYDVKM.